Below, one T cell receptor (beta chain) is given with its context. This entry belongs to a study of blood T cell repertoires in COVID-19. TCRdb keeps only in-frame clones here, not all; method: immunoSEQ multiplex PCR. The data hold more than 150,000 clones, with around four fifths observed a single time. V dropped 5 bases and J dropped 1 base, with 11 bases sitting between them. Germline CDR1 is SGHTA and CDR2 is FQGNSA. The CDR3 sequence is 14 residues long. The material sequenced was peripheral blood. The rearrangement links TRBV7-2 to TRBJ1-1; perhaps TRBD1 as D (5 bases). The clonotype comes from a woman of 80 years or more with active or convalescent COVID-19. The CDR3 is CASSLGQRNTEAFF. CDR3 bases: TGTGCCAGCAGCCTGGGGCAGCGGAACACTGAAGCTTTCTTT. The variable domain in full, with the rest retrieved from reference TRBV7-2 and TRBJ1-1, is GAGVSQSPSNKVTEKGKDVELRCDPISGHTALYWYRQSLGQGLEFLIYFQGNSAPDKSGLPSDRFSAERTGGSVSTLTIQRTQQEDSAVYLCASSLGQRNTEAFFGQGTRLTVV.